These 7 T cell receptor beta chains came from one sample sequenced in a study of identical twins. TCRdb redid the calling of the 5' RACE reads with MiXCR, one entry per CDR3 protein. The sample lists around 960,000 distinct CDR3 sequences, over 9% occurring once. These data were also reused for a study on yellow fever vaccine responses in identical twins.

Sequencing was done on a sample of PBMCs. Receptor source: a woman between 18 and 29 years old in good health.

This chain joins TRBV20-1 and TRBJ1-1; the D gene is possibly TRBD1 (5 bases). CDR1 is DFQATT and CDR2 is SNEGSKA in the germline V gene (reference sequence). The CDR3 length is 13 residues. The CDR3 nucleotides are TGCACCCCTGGGGGGGGAGGCCTTTTTGAAGCTTTCTTT. Translated, it gives CTPGGGGLFEAFF.

V usage is TRBV19 and J usage is TRBJ2-5, with D uncertain. V lost 1 base and J 2 bases, leaving 11 bases between the germline ends. CDR3 length equals 15 residues. The germline V gene has CDR1 LNHDA and CDR2 SQIVND (reference sequence). The CDR3 protein is CASSIGVTRQETQYF. CDR3 nucleotide sequence: TGTGCCAGTAGTATAGGTGTCACCCGTCAAGAGACCCAGTACTTC.

A few counts support this clonotype. The rearrangement links TRBV20-1 to TRBJ2-3; 13 bases map to TRBD2. With V trimmed by 6 bases and J by 3 bases, 15 bases remained unmatched. There are 18 residues in the CDR3. CDR1 and CDR2 (germline): DFQATT, SNEGSKA (reference sequence). The CDR3 nucleotides read TGCAGTGCCGCACCCCCCACCGGGACTAGCGGGGTTACAGATACGCAGTATTTT. Translation gives CSAAPPTGTSGVTDTQYF.

There are a few counts of this clonotype. The J gene is TRBJ2-7, the V gene TRBV11-1; 11 bases line up with TRBD2. V lost 11 bases to trimming and J lost 5 bases; unmatched junction nucleotides: 8. The CDR3 extends over 13 amino acids. The germline gives CDR1 SGHAT, CDR2 FQDESV (reference sequence). The CDR3 is CASGLAGSHEQYV. DNA of the CDR3: TGTGCCTCCGGACTAGCGGGTAGCCACGAGCAGTACGTC.

This chain joins TRBV6-6 and TRBJ1-6; D call uncertain. Looked up from germline, CDR1 is MNHNY and CDR2 is SVGAGI (reference sequence). The length of the CDR3 is 12 residues. Trimming took 5 bases from V and 6 from J, leaving 5 bases between them. The CDR3 region is CASSKSNSPLHF. The CDR3 DNA is TGTGCCAGCAGTAAGAGTAATTCACCCCTCCACTTT.

The chain employs TRBV29-1 and TRBJ2-5; D call uncertain. The CDR3 runs 13 residues. Trimming left V 3 bases short and J 7 bases short, with 15 bases between. CDR1 SQVTM and CDR2 ANQGSEA come from the germline V gene. The CDR3 is CSVDPPGGRTQYF. CDR3 sequence (DNA): TGCAGCGTTGACCCCCCAGGTGGACGGACCCAGTACTTC.

The chain is built from TRBV2 and TRBJ2-2; D is perhaps TRBD1 or TRBD2 (5 bases each). The CDR3 is 15 amino acids. Germline V gene lookup returns CDR1 SNHLY and CDR2 FYNNEI. Trimming took 6 bases from V and 1 from J, leaving 12 bases between them. The CDR3 nucleotides read TGTGCCAGCAGCCGCGAGGGGAGGAACACCGGGGAGCTGTTTTTT. It translates to CASSREGRNTGELFF.